Sequencing of this T cell receptor (beta chain) was carried out in a study of vaccination and CD4 T cells after COVID-19. In the study overall: Post-vaccine sample collection happened at a median of 72 days after dose two, ranging 14 to 241. Study-wide results and limits: SARS-CoV-2-reactive clonotypes showed a nonsignificant median rise from about 20 to 38.

Notes on this clonotype: Its target is unknown.

Specified treatment: roughly 10-day PBMC culture with coronavirus spike peptide pools or control peptides (ViraFEST assay). Collection of the unexposed donor's CD4+ T cells took place before the COVID-19 pandemic (2011-2018). Oncomine TCR Beta short-read sequencing was applied to DNA from cultured CD4+ T cells. TCRdb re-called the PCR reads with MiXCR, one entry per CDR3 protein. This repertoire shows about 7,200 distinct CDR3 sequences, about 41% found once; its top ten account for about 40%. Specimen: CD4+ T cells from blood, cultured in vitro. The receptor was isolated from a human donor in good health.

CDR3 amino acids: CASDPTVRGCTEAFF. DNA of the CDR3: TGTGCTAGTGACCCGACAGTACGGGGTTGCACTGAAGCTTTCTTT. This chain uses TRBV12-5 with TRBJ1-1, with D perhaps matching TRBD1 (5 bases). V lost 7 bases and J 4 bases, leaving 19 bases between the germline ends. Germline V CDR1 and CDR2: LGHNT, FRNRAP. The CDR3 consists of 15 residues.